This entry lists 16 T cell receptor beta chains sequenced from one sample in a study of blood T cell repertoires in COVID-19 (dated by TCRdb to 2019 to 2021). Libraries were made using the immunoSEQ multiplex PCR assay. TCRdb provides this immuneACCESS table in a form limited to in-frame rearrangements. Some clones are lacking; in checked studies, under half of them reflect an unresolved V gene, and why the rest are absent is not known. This sample comprises under 200,000 clones, around 90% of them detected only once. The ten largest clones add up to roughly 2.3% of the sample. The sequencing input was peripheral blood. The source of these receptors is a man between 18 and 35 years old with acute or convalescent COVID-19.

This chain's CDR3 is CASSGGGGPYNEQFF. The CDR3 DNA reads as TGTGCCAGCTCAGGAGGGGGAGGGCCCTACAATGAGCAGTTCTTC. The V and J genes are TRBV11-3 and TRBJ2-1; a possible D gene is TRBD2 (7 bases). The CDR3 runs to 15 residues. Trimming stripped 8 bases from V and 2 bases from J, with 16 bases between. The V gene's germline CDR1 is SGHNT and CDR2 YENEEA.

The CDR3 DNA follows: TGTGCCACCAGTGATTGGAGCGGGAATGGCTACACCTTC. Protein product: CATSDWSGNGYTF. This chain links TRBV24-1 with TRBJ1-2; D is undetermined. In germline, CDR1 is KGHDR, CDR2 SFDVKD. The CDR3 is made up of 13 amino acids. Trimming left V 2 bases short and J 6 bases short, with 9 bases between.

This clone was counted a single time. The chain combines TRBV5-4 with TRBJ1-5, with a possible D match to TRBD1 (6 bases). Germline V CDR1 and CDR2: SGHNT, YYREEE (reference sequence). The CDR3 is 15 residues long. Trimming shortened V by 0 bases and J by 0 bases, and 7 bases separated the two germline ends. In DNA form, the CDR3 reads TGTGCCAGCAGCTTGGCAGGGGATAGCAATCAGCCCCAGCATTTT. Protein product: CASSLAGDSNQPQHF.

The rearrangement links TRBV6-5 to TRBJ2-7, with 7 nucleotides matching TRBD1. The CDR3 spans 13 residues. Per germline, CDR1 MNHEY and CDR2 SVGAGI. With V trimmed by 6 bases and J by 1 base, 3 bases remained unmatched. Here the CDR3 DNA reads TGTGCCAGCAGGGGGACAGTTTCCTACGAGCAGTACTTC. Its protein product is CASRGTVSYEQYF.

The genes are TRBV30 and TRBJ2-3; no clear D. The CDR3 length is 16 residues. V lost 2 bases and J lost 0, with 15 bases in between. Germline V gene lookup returns CDR1 GTSNPN and CDR2 SVGIG (reference sequence). Here the CDR3 DNA reads TGTGCCTGGAGTAGCCCCCACGGGTCTAGCACAGATACGCAGTATTTT. Its protein is CAWSSPHGSSTDTQYF.

V is TRBV30 and J is TRBJ2-6; 7 bases are shared with TRBD1. The ends lost 0 bases at V and 0 bases at J; junction bases unmatched: 14. CDR1 GTSNPN and CDR2 SVGIG come from the germline V gene (reference sequence). The CDR3 covers 20 residues. The CDR3 loop is CAWSVIWRQGWGSGANVLTF. DNA for the CDR3: TGTGCCTGGAGTGTTATATGGAGACAGGGATGGGGCTCTGGGGCCAACGTCCTGACTTTC.

The chain uses TRBV5-6 and TRBJ1-5; TRBD1 aligns across 7 bases. CDR1 is SGHDT and CDR2 is YYEEEE in the germline V gene. V shed 3 bases and J 0 bases; nucleotides not matched to a gene: 3. The length of the CDR3 is 15 residues. The CDR3 spells CASSYGTASNQPQHF. Written as DNA, the CDR3 is TGTGCCAGCAGCTACGGGACAGCTAGCAATCAGCCCCAGCATTTT.

The rearrangement joins TRBV5-1 to TRBJ1-1, with TRBD1 matching 8 bases. Germline trimming cut 4 bases from V and 4 bases from J; bases unmatched to any gene: 3. The CDR3 spans 13 residues. CDR1 is SGHRS and CDR2 is YFSETQ in the germline V gene. The CDR3 DNA follows: TGCGCCAGCAGCCCCGACAGGGGCACTGAAGCTTTCTTT. Protein: CASSPDRGTEAFF. The entire variable domain, with the rest obtained from reference TRBV5-1 and TRBJ1-1, is as follows: KAGVTQTPRYLIKTRGQQVTLSCSPISGHRSVSWYQQTPGQGLQFLFEYFSETQRNKGNFPGRFSGRQFSNSRSEMNVSTLELGDSALYLCASSPDRGTEAFFGQGTRLTVV.

This chain uses TRBV6-5 with TRBJ1-2; perhaps TRBD1 as D (6 bases). Germline lookup yields CDR1 MNHEY and CDR2 SVGAGI. Trimming pared 4 bases from V and 4 bases from J, leaving 19 bases between. The length of the CDR3 is 16 residues. The CDR3 here is CASSFYPGTSTYGYTF. The CDR3 DNA sequence: TGTGCCAGCAGTTTTTACCCCGGGACAAGCACCTATGGCTACACCTTC.

This sequence joins TRBV7-8 and TRBJ2-5; the match to TRBD1 covers 11 bases. Trimming took 4 bases from V and 5 from J; bases not matched to a gene: 12. The CDR3 totals 17 residues. Germline CDR1 and CDR2: SGHVS and FQNEAQ. The CDR3 nucleotides are TGTGCCAGCAGCTCCGGACAGGGGGCTTACGTGGGGGAGACCCAGTACTTC. Residues: CASSSGQGAYVGETQYF. Supplemented by reference TRBV7-8 and TRBJ2-5, the full variable domain reads GAGVSQSPRYKVAKRGQDVALRCDPISGHVSLFWYQQALGQGPEFLTYFQNEAQLDKSGLPSDRFFAERPEGSVSTLKIQRTQQEDSAVYLCASSSGQGAYVGETQYFGPGTRLLVL.

J is TRBJ2-1 and V is TRBV6-2 or TRBV6-3; the match to TRBD2 covers 10 bases. Germline assignment: CDR1 MNHEY and CDR2 SVGEGT. The length of the CDR3 is 17 residues. Germline trimming cut 5 bases from V and 0 bases from J; bases unmatched to any gene: 7. Here the CDR3 reads CASSTERGGPSYNEQFF. DNA for the CDR3: TGTGCCAGCAGTACGGAGCGGGGGGGACCCTCCTACAATGAGCAGTTCTTC.

The chain recombines TRBV5-1 with TRBJ1-1; 7 bases line up with TRBD1. This CDR3 is built from 15 residues. The germline CDR1 and CDR2 sequences are SGHRS and YFSETQ. V trimming: 7 bases; J trimming: 0 bases; junction bases outside the gene matches: 9. As DNA, the CDR3 is TGCGCCAGCCATGGGGACAGCTCGTTGAACACTGAAGCTTTCTTT. Encoded protein: CASHGDSSLNTEAFF.

The rearrangement joins TRBV30 to TRBJ2-3; 8 bases fit TRBD1. The CDR3 extends over 15 amino acids. Germline values: CDR1 GTSNPN, CDR2 SVGIG (reference sequence). With 0 bases clipped from V and 0 bases from J, the junction kept 2 bases outside the gene matches. The CDR3 loop reads CAWSVGTGSTDTQYF. The CDR3 nucleotides are TGTGCCTGGAGTGTCGGGACAGGTAGCACAGATACGCAGTATTTT.

In its sample, this clone was seen once. The chain carries TRBV6-5 and TRBJ2-1, with 7 nucleotides matching TRBD2. Germline CDR1 MNHEY, CDR2 SVGAGI. J lost 9 bases, V lost 5 bases, and 13 bases had no gene match. This CDR3 spans 15 amino acids. Written as DNA, the CDR3 is TGTGCCAGCAGTAACCCAAGCGGGGCCTTGGTTGAGCAGTTCTTC. Its protein product is CASSNPSGALVEQFF.

The chain has TRBV29-1 and TRBJ1-1; tentatively, D is TRBD1 (5 bases). V lost 0 bases, J lost 4 bases, and 9 bases lay in between. Germline V gives CDR1 SQVTM, CDR2 ANQGSEA. The CDR3 has 13 residues. The CDR3 sequence is CSVEDLRGTEAFF. CDR3 coding DNA: TGCAGCGTTGAAGATTTAAGGGGCACTGAAGCTTTCTTT.

The rearrangement joins TRBV3-1 (or the pseudogene TRBV3-2) to TRBJ1-3, with TRBD1 as a possible D gene (5 bases). Looked up from germline, CDR1 is LGHDT and CDR2 is YNNKEL (reference sequence). The CDR3 sequence is 17 residues long. V lost 1 base to trimming and J lost 1 base, with 14 bases between them. The CDR3 sequence: CASSQGEGRTSGNTIYF. The CDR3 nucleotides are TGTGCCAGCAGCCAAGGGGAGGGACGGACGTCTGGAAACACCATATATTTT.